This record concerns one T cell receptor (beta chain) sequence. CDR3 length: 16 residues. CDR1 is SGHRS, CDR2 YFSETQ, per germline. The ends were cut back, 0 bases at V and 3 bases at J, with 13 bases in the middle. This specimen comes from a study of blood T cell repertoires in COVID-19. Study information: There were acute and convalescent COVID-19 samples, and they came from the United States, Italy and Spain.

Per the authors' pipeline: Reference gene primers were amplified, and this amplification served to estimate nucleated cell counts. Using immunoSEQ multiplex PCR, the repertoire was profiled, and TCRdb retains in-frame clones only, with some absent. V and J calls and clone size come straight from that table; D and trimming were deduced from the DNA. Here the sample spans roughly 220,000 clones, 75% to 85% being singletons. The source of this sequence is a woman older than 75 with COVID-19, enrolled during active disease. The sequenced material came from peripheral blood. The chain links TRBV5-1 to TRBJ1-3; TRBD1 might be the D (5 bases). For the CDR3, the DNA is TGCGCCAGCAGCTTGGAGGGGCTTTCTGGTGGAAACACCATATATTTT. This encodes CASSLEGLSGGNTIYF.